The next 26 T cell receptor beta chains were all read from a single sample in a study of T cells in Graves' hyperthyroidism and ophthalmopathy. TCR beta CDR3 regions were amplified from RNA transcripts. When the TCR CDR3 underwent first-round RT-PCR, the HTBI primer set was used. Using its own MiXCR run on the multiplex PCR reads, TCRdb lists one record per CDR3 protein. The data contain roughly 720,000 distinct CDR3 sequences, approximately 15% of them singletons. Sequenced sample: blood. Receptors originate from a middle-aged man with Graves' hyperthyroidism.

This clonotype was seen a few times. The rearrangement joins TRBV7-8 to TRBJ2-7; TRBD2 matches at 10 bases. The CDR3 covers 16 residues. J gave up 0 bases and V 2 bases, and 4 bases lay outside the gene matches. Germline-derived CDR1 and CDR2 are SGHVS and FQNEAQ. The chain's CDR3 is CASSLLSSGSSYEQYF. DNA for the CDR3: TGTGCCAGCAGCTTACTGTCTAGCGGGAGCTCCTACGAGCAGTACTTC.

V is TRBV29-1 and J is TRBJ2-2; D gene uncertain. The germline gives CDR1 SQVTM, CDR2 ANQGSEA. This CDR3 contains 13 residues. Trimming shortened V by 0 bases and J by 8 bases, and 10 bases separated the two germline ends. In DNA, the CDR3 is TGCAGCGTTGAAGAGAATAAGCGTGGGGAGCTGTTTTTT. Protein sequence: CSVEENKRGELFF.

The chain is built from TRBV28 and TRBJ2-7, with no clear D. The V gene lost 3 bases and the J gene lost 5 bases, with 11 bases spanning the gap. Per the germline V gene, CDR1 is MDHEN and CDR2 is SYDVKM. The CDR3 runs to 13 residues. Here the CDR3 DNA reads TGTGCCAGCAGTTTTCCAGGAGCCCACGAGCAGTACTTC. Amino acids: CASSFPGAHEQYF.

This clonotype was recorded many times. This chain uses TRBV19 with TRBJ2-2; possible D gene TRBD1, 5 bases. This CDR3 region has 16 residues. V was trimmed by 7 bases and J by 3 bases, leaving 18 bases between them. Germline values: CDR1 LNHDA, CDR2 SQIVND (reference sequence). The CDR3 coding sequence is TGTGCCAGTACTTTATTTGGACAATGGGACACCGGGGAGCTGTTTTTT. Amino acids: CASTLFGQWDTGELFF.

The chain uses TRBV7-6 and TRBJ1-4, with unresolved D. The CDR3 is 18 amino acids. The germline CDR1 and CDR2 sequences are SGHVS and FNYEAQ. The germline V and J ends were trimmed by 5 bases and 2 bases, with 21 bases remaining between them. The CDR3 spells CASSPTAIGVTTNEKLFF. In nucleotides, the CDR3 is TGTGCCAGCAGCCCTACGGCAATCGGGGTTACGACTAATGAAAAACTGTTTTTT.

V usage is TRBV7-2 and J usage is TRBJ1-3; no clear D. Trimming pared 5 bases from V and 0 bases from J, leaving 8 bases between. The CDR3 runs 14 residues. Germline CDR1 and CDR2: SGHTA and FQGNSA. The CDR3 region is CASSTASSGNTIYF. The DNA for the CDR3 is TGTGCCAGCAGCACAGCCAGCTCTGGAAACACCATATATTTT. Supplemented by reference TRBV7-2 and TRBJ1-3, the full variable domain reads GAGVSQSPSNKVTEKGKDVELRCDPISGHTALYWYRQSLGQGLEFLIYFQGNSAPDKSGLPSDRFSAERTGGSVSTLTIQRTQQEDSAVYLCASSTASSGNTIYFGEGSWLTVV.

This rearrangement joins TRBV7-3 to TRBJ2-3, with TRBD2 identical over 15 bases. This CDR3 is 17 amino acids long. Trimming removed 5 bases from V and 6 bases from J; junction bases left unmatched: 9. Germline V gene data show CDR1 as SGHTA and CDR2 as FQGTGA. The CDR3, as DNA: TGTGCCAGCAGCCCACCCCCCGGGACTAGCGGGAGGGATACGCAGTATTTT. This codes for CASSPPPGTSGRDTQYF.

On this clonotype: A read error may be the cause here, since a much bigger clone is one base away. V and J are TRBV20-1 and TRBJ1-1; possible D gene TRBD1, 5 bases. The CDR3 is made up of 15 amino acids. Trimming cost V 5 bases and J 3 bases, with 19 bases left between them. Germline CDR1 DFQATT, CDR2 SNEGSKA (reference sequence). The CDR3, as DNA: TGCAGTGCTTCCGAGGTCGGTCAGGGTCACACTGAAGCTTTCTTT. Protein sequence: CSASEVGQGHTEAFF.

In this sample, this clonotype turned up a few times. V gene TRBV7-2 combines with J gene TRBJ2-3, with TRBD1 as a possible D gene (7 bases). The germline V gene has CDR1 SGHTA and CDR2 FQGNSA. The germline V and J ends were trimmed by 5 bases and 1 base, with 13 bases remaining between them. The CDR3 spans 15 residues. In nucleotides, the CDR3 is TGTGCCAGCAGCCCGGAGGGGGCGGGCACAGATACGCAGTATTTT. Translated: CASSPEGAGTDTQYF.

In its sample, this clonotype was seen a few times. This chain joins TRBV9 and TRBJ2-3, with no clear D. CDR1 is SGDLS and CDR2 is YYNGEE in the germline V gene. This CDR3 comprises 14 residues. Between the trimmed V and J ends, which lost 0 bases and 2 bases, there was a span of 7 bases. The CDR3 DNA sequence: TGTGCCAGCAGCGTAGTACAGAACACAGATACGCAGTATTTT. Protein: CASSVVQNTDTQYF.

In its sample, this clonotype was seen many times. CDR3 coding DNA: TGTGCCAGCAGACCAATGGGGGTTCAGCCCCAGCATTTT. Translated: CASRPMGVQPQHF. The chain employs TRBV2 and TRBJ1-5; D is possibly TRBD1 (5 bases). The CDR3 contains 13 residues. Trimming pared 6 bases from V and 6 bases from J, leaving 12 bases between. CDR1 and CDR2 (germline): SNHLY, FYNNEI.

The CDR3 DNA follows: TGTGCCAGCAGCCTCAATGGACAGCTAGAAGCTTTCTTT. Its protein is CASSLNGQLEAFF. The V call is TRBV11-3, the J call TRBJ1-1, with TRBD1 as a possible D gene (6 bases). There are 13 residues in the CDR3. Germline V gene data show CDR1 as SGHNT and CDR2 as YENEEA. The V end lost 5 bases, the J end lost 8 bases, and 15 bases lay between the germline ends.

The chain combines TRBV27 with TRBJ1-3, with D possibly matching TRBD1 (6 bases). Between the trimmed V and J ends, which lost 2 bases and 2 bases, there was a span of 10 bases. Germline V CDR1 and CDR2: MNHEY, SMNVEV (reference sequence). CDR3 size: 15 residues. The chain's CDR3 is CASSLRTDAGNTIYF. DNA of the CDR3: TGTGCCAGCAGTTTACGGACAGATGCTGGAAACACCATATATTTT.

This clonotype was detected ten times or more. This chain links TRBV28 with TRBJ1-6, with TRBD1 identical over 7 bases. V lost 4 bases, J lost 9 bases, and 6 bases stayed unmatched. Germline loops: CDR1 MDHEN, CDR2 SYDVKM. The CDR3 has 14 residues. The CDR3 is CASSSTGFSSPLHF. The CDR3 coding sequence is TGTGCCAGCAGTTCGACAGGGTTTTCTTCACCCCTCCACTTT.

The gene calls are TRBV10-3 and TRBJ2-5; 7 nucleotides match TRBD2. The CDR3 loop spans 17 amino acids. Germline trimming cut 0 bases from V and 5 bases from J; bases unmatched to any gene: 12. Looked up from germline, CDR1 is ENHRY and CDR2 is SYGVKD. The CDR3 loop is CAISESSKRDMGETQYF. CDR3 coding DNA: TGTGCCATCAGTGAGTCGAGCAAGCGGGATATGGGGGAGACCCAGTACTTC.

This clonotype was counted between two and nine times. This chain uses TRBV6-1 with TRBJ2-5, with D hard to call. V lost 2 bases and J 8 bases, leaving 12 bases between the germline ends. The V gene's germline CDR1 is MNHNS and CDR2 SASEGT. The length of the CDR3 is 13 residues. The chain's CDR3 is CASSEMGKRTQYF. The CDR3 nucleotides read TGTGCCAGCAGTGAAATGGGAAAGAGAACCCAGTACTTC.

This clonotype was recorded at least ten times. The CDR3 DNA reads as TGTGCCAGCACCCTCAGGACAGGGCTGACGGAAGTGAACACTGAAGCTTTCTTT. Protein product: CASTLRTGLTEVNTEAFF. The chain links TRBV7-2 to TRBJ1-1; 8 bases align to TRBD1. The CDR3 loop spans 18 amino acids. CDR1 and CDR2 from the germline V gene are SGHTA and FQGNSA. J was trimmed by 0 bases and V by 7 bases; bases with no gene match: 16.

This clonotype was seen repeatedly, ten times or more. The CDR3 protein is CSARETRSYEQYF. The CDR3 nucleotides are TGCAGTGCTAGAGAGACTAGATCTTACGAGCAGTACTTC. V and J are TRBV20-1 and TRBJ2-7; a possible D gene is TRBD2 (6 bases). The germline CDR1 and CDR2 sequences are DFQATT and SNEGSKA (reference sequence). V lost 0 bases and J 4 bases, leaving 10 bases between the germline ends. The CDR3 has 13 amino acids.

The chain couples TRBV3-1 to TRBJ2-5, with 10 bases that match TRBD2. CDR3 length: 18 residues. V shed 0 bases, J shed 7 bases, and the junction held 14 bases outside the gene matches. Germline loops: CDR1 LGHDT, CDR2 YNNKEL (reference sequence). CDR3 sequence reads: CASSQDSEASGREGTQYF. In DNA, the CDR3 is TGTGCCAGCAGCCAAGATTCTGAGGCTAGCGGGAGAGAAGGGACCCAGTACTTC.

The J gene is TRBJ2-2, the V gene TRBV12-3 or TRBV12-4; 7 nucleotides agree with TRBD1. The CDR3 runs to 13 residues. Trimming removed 6 bases from V and 9 bases from J; junction bases left unmatched: 7. The CDR3 DNA reads TGTGCCAGCAGCGCGACAGGGAATTGGGAGCTGTTTTTT. This sequence encodes CASSATGNWELFF.

This clonotype was observed many times. The CDR3 sequence: CASSDYRDGETQYF. CDR3 sequence (DNA): TGTGCCAGCTCAGATTACAGGGATGGAGAGACCCAGTACTTC. This rearrangement joins TRBV18 to TRBJ2-5; the D gene is possibly TRBD1 (6 bases). The CDR3 has 14 amino acids. Germline V gives CDR1 KGHSH, CDR2 LQKENI. V shed 5 bases and J shed 4 bases, with 14 bases lying between them.

This clonotype was detected ten times or more. This chain joins TRBV5-1 and TRBJ2-6; no clear D gene. Germline CDR1 SGHRS, CDR2 YFSETQ. V lost 6 bases and J lost 4, with 8 bases in between. This CDR3 region has 13 residues. Here the CDR3 reads CASTQLGANVLTF. The CDR3 DNA follows: TGCGCCAGCACTCAGCTGGGGGCCAACGTCCTGACTTTC.

As for this clonotype: With a much larger clone just one base away, this may be a read error. The CDR3 end shows no conserved phenylalanine or tryptophan, and so a read error is likely. The chain combines TRBV4-3 with TRBJ1-2, with D uncertain. The V end lost 1 base, the J end lost 7 bases, and 7 bases lay between the germline ends. Germline V lookup: CDR1 LGHNA, CDR2 YSLEER. The CDR3 contains 12 residues. The CDR3 DNA sequence: TGCGCCAGCAGCCAAGGTTTCGGTGGCTACACCCTC. This encodes CASSQGFGGYTL.

This clonotype occurred a few times. This chain links TRBV6-2 or TRBV6-3 with TRBJ2-5; 11 bases align to TRBD2. This CDR3 comprises 16 residues. The J segment lost 4 bases and the V segment lost 1 base, leaving 5 bases of the junction unmatched. CDR1 and CDR2 (germline): MNHEY, SVGEGT. The DNA of the CDR3 is TGTGCCAGCAGTTACTTAGGACTAGCGGGCGGAGAGACCCAGTACTTC. The encoded protein is CASSYLGLAGGETQYF.

The V and J genes are TRBV7-9 and TRBJ1-2; TRBD1 aligns across 9 bases. Germline CDR1 reads SEHNR; CDR2 reads FQNEAQ (reference sequence). The V and J ends lost 1 base and 9 bases, in that order; junction bases with no gene match: 15. The CDR3 is 17 amino acids. In DNA form, the CDR3 reads TGTGCCAGCAGCTTAGGCGAGCGGGACAGGGCACTCAGTCGCTACACCTTC. Encoded protein: CASSLGERDRALSRYTF.

In this sample, this clonotype turned up many times. V is TRBV19 and J is TRBJ2-1; D perhaps matches TRBD2 (7 bases). Trimming left V 5 bases short and J 9 bases short, with 20 bases between. This CDR3 has 15 residues. Germline lookup yields CDR1 LNHDA and CDR2 SQIVND (reference sequence). The CDR3 DNA reads TGTGCCAGTAGTGTCGGGGGGACAAGTCAGGTTGAGCAGTTCTTC. Translating gives CASSVGGTSQVEQFF.